The 31 T cell receptor beta chains below were found in one sample sequenced in a study of T cells in Graves' hyperthyroidism and ophthalmopathy (dated by TCRdb to the late 2010s). Library method: multiplex PCR. The data were produced on an Illumina HiSeq 2000. Amplification of TCR beta CDR3 regions was carried out from RNA transcripts. A first-round RT-PCR of the TCR CDR3 used the HTBI primer set with the Qiagen OneStep RT-PCR kit. TCRdb redid the processing of the public reads, applying fastp at Q25 and MiXCR, and retained in-frame beta chains. Merged by CDR3 protein, the rows form single entries marked with the most common genes and DNA. This sample has about 400,000 distinct CDR3 sequences in its table, and approximately 15% of those were observed once. The biggest ten clones account for approximately 30% of the sample. The specimen sequenced was blood. Receptors were obtained from a woman aged 25 to 45 with Graves' hyperthyroidism.

The CDR3 is CSITGGTYYEQYF. CDR3 nucleotides: TGCAGTATAACTGGCGGTACTTACTACGAGCAGTACTTC. The chain links TRBV29-1 to TRBJ2-7; no clear D. The CDR3 runs to 13 residues. CDR1 is SQVTM, CDR2 ANQGSEA, per germline.

The sample holds many counts of this clonotype. The chain links TRBV6-1 to TRBJ1-5; D perhaps matches TRBD1 (5 bases). The germline V gene encodes CDR1 MNHNS and CDR2 SASEGT. The CDR3 contains 13 residues. V was pared by 5 bases and J by 4 bases, with 9 bases between. The DNA of the CDR3 is TGTGCCAGCAGTTCTAGGGGTAATCAGCCCCAGCATTTT. Its translation: CASSSRGNQPQHF.

This clonotype was observed a handful of times. The chain couples TRBV6-1 to TRBJ1-6; TRBD1 matches at 9 bases. The J segment lost 7 bases and the V segment lost 6 bases, leaving 7 bases of the junction unmatched. CDR1 and CDR2 (germline): MNHNS, SASEGT. This CDR3 has 15 residues. The CDR3 here is CASSFPGQGNSPLHF. CDR3 bases: TGTGCCAGCAGCTTTCCGGGACAGGGAAATTCACCCCTCCACTTT.

This clonotype appeared many times. This sequence joins TRBV5-1 and TRBJ2-7; 13 bases are a match to TRBD2. This CDR3 has 15 amino acids. Trimming removed 7 bases from V and 2 bases from J; junction bases left unmatched: 6. From germline, CDR1 is SGHRS and CDR2 YFSETQ. CDR3 in DNA: TGCGCCAGCCAACTAGCGGGAGGGAAGACCTACGAGCAGTACTTC. Translating gives CASQLAGGKTYEQYF.

This clonotype was counted ten times or more. This chain joins TRBV20-1 and TRBJ2-1; 8 bases map to TRBD1. Germline assignment: CDR1 DFQATT and CDR2 SNEGSKA (reference sequence). The V gene end was trimmed by 4 bases and the J gene end by 8 bases; junction bases not matched to a gene: 13. This CDR3 spans 15 amino acids. The CDR3, as DNA: TGCAGTGCTATGAGACAGGGGTTATTCTCCGATGAGCAGTTCTTC. Protein: CSAMRQGLFSDEQFF.

This clonotype came up many times. The chain employs TRBV3-1 and TRBJ1-5, with D possibly being TRBD1 (5 bases). CDR1 is LGHDT, CDR2 YNNKEL, per germline (reference sequence). Trimming cost V 4 bases and J 11 bases, with 24 bases left between them. The CDR3 is made up of 16 amino acids. The CDR3 nucleotides read TGTGCCAGCAGCCCCTCAGGATCGGGGCCCGGGAAGTCCCAGCATTTT. This gives the protein CASSPSGSGPGKSQHF.

The CDR3 sequence: CASSALQGPYEQYF. CDR3 DNA: TGTGCCAGCAGTGCCTTGCAGGGCCCCTACGAGCAGTACTTC. The chain combines TRBV6-1 with TRBJ2-7; D perhaps matches TRBD1 (5 bases). Germline V CDR1 and CDR2: MNHNS, SASEGT. The V gene lost 4 bases and the J gene lost 2 bases, with 12 bases spanning the gap. This CDR3 spans 14 amino acids.

The CDR3 nucleotides read TGCAGTGCTAGGGATCTAGCCTACGAGCAGTACTTC. Translating it yields CSARDLAYEQYF. This chain links TRBV20-1 with TRBJ2-7; D is unclear. CDR1 and CDR2 (germline): DFQATT, SNEGSKA (reference sequence). This CDR3 is built from 12 residues. Trimming took 3 bases from V and 2 from J, leaving 8 bases between them.

This clonotype has just a few counts. V is TRBV30 and J is TRBJ2-1, with 10 nucleotides matching TRBD2. V trimming: 3 bases; J trimming: 5 bases; junction bases outside the gene matches: 4. Germline loops: CDR1 GTSNPN, CDR2 SVGIG (reference sequence). The CDR3 totals 14 residues. For the CDR3, the DNA is TGTGCCTGGAGCAGACTAGCGGGCAACAATGAGCAGTTCTTC. Amino acids: CAWSRLAGNNEQFF.

This clonotype was detected only once. A much larger clone lies a single base off, so this may be a read error. The genes are TRBV28 and TRBJ2-7, with 12 nucleotides matching TRBD2. The CDR3 is made up of 14 amino acids. V shed 4 bases, J shed 5 bases, and the junction held 3 bases outside the gene matches. From germline, CDR1 is MDHEN and CDR2 SYDVKM. CDR3 region: CASSSRLAGDEQYF. DNA of the CDR3: TGTGCCAGCAGTTCCCGACTAGCGGGAGACGAGCAGTACTTC.

The table lists this clonotype with many counts. V gene TRBV6-6 combines with J gene TRBJ2-1; TRBD2 agrees at 10 bases. Trimming took 2 bases from V and 5 from J; bases not matched to a gene: 9. Germline CDR1 is MNHNY and CDR2 is SVGAGI (reference sequence). The CDR3 loop spans 17 amino acids. CDR3 nucleotide sequence: TGTGCCAGCAGTTACGGGTCTAGCGGGAGCACTAACAATGAGCAGTTCTTC. Its protein is CASSYGSSGSTNNEQFF.

This clonotype showed up many times. The CDR3 here is CAWSRGPNTGELFF. The CDR3 region has the DNA TGTGCCTGGAGCCGAGGTCCGAACACCGGGGAGCTGTTTTTT. The chain combines TRBV30 with TRBJ2-2, with D unresolved. Trimming pared 3 bases from V and 0 bases from J, leaving 8 bases between. Germline CDR1 is GTSNPN and CDR2 is SVGIG (reference sequence). CDR3 length: 14 amino acids.

The table lists this clonotype with many counts. V and J are TRBV12-3 or TRBV12-4 and TRBJ2-3, with D maybe TRBD2 (6 bases). The CDR3 spans 12 residues. The ends were cut back, 11 bases at V and 5 bases at J, with 14 bases in the middle. The DNA of the CDR3 is TGTGCCGGGCCGGGAGCCGAAGATACGCAGTATTTT. Its protein product is CAGPGAEDTQYF.

This clonotype was seen ten or more times. The chain combines TRBV12-3 or TRBV12-4 with TRBJ2-2, with 15 bases matching TRBD2. This CDR3 is built from 20 residues. V gave up 8 bases and J gave up 4 bases; unmatched junction bases: 17. In nucleotides, the CDR3 is TGTGCCAGCCTGATGGAACCAGGACTAGCGGGAGGGCCGGGCACCGGGGAGCTGTTTTTT. Its translation: CASLMEPGLAGGPGTGELFF.

This clonotype was found a few times. This sequence joins TRBV24-1 and TRBJ2-7; D gene uncertain. CDR1 is KGHDR and CDR2 is SFDVKD in the germline V gene. V was trimmed by 5 bases and J by 7 bases, leaving 14 bases between them. This CDR3 contains 13 residues. The CDR3 bases are TGTGCCACCAGTGGTTTTCCCTCATGGGAGCAGTACTTC. Encoded protein: CATSGFPSWEQYF.

This clonotype was observed a few times. The chain combines TRBV27 with TRBJ2-7, with D perhaps matching TRBD2 (5 bases). Germline V gene sequence: CDR1 MNHEY, CDR2 SMNVEV (reference sequence). This CDR3 comprises 15 residues. Trimming took off 3 bases at V and 1 base at J, with 13 bases between the two ends. The CDR3 sequence: CASSFRGRISYEQYF. CDR3 DNA sequence: TGTGCCAGCAGTTTCAGAGGGCGAATTTCCTACGAGCAGTACTTC.

On this clonotype itself: A single base separates this from a much larger clone, so it may be a read error. J is TRBJ2-7 and V is TRBV20-1, with TRBD2 as a possible D gene (6 bases). Trimming left V 3 bases short and J 7 bases short, with 19 bases between. The germline V gene encodes CDR1 DFQATT and CDR2 SNEGSKA (reference sequence). The CDR3 covers 14 residues. In DNA form, the CDR3 reads TGCAGTGCTAGGAGGTCTAGCAGGAGCGGGGAGCAGTACTTC. Its protein product is CSARRSSRSGEQYF.

The chain carries TRBV28 and TRBJ1-2, with D uncertain. CDR3 size: 15 residues. From germline, CDR1 is MDHEN and CDR2 SYDVKM. With 6 bases removed from V and 8 bases from J, the gap between germline ends came to 22 bases. The CDR3 coding sequence is TGTGCCAGCAGCCCCAGCGGAGCAAGCCGGGAGGGCTACACCTTC. It encodes CASSPSGASREGYTF.

This clonotype was counted a few times. At one end, the junction sequence differs from germline, possibly due to a read error. The J gene is TRBJ1-2, the V gene TRBV28; D remains unclear. From germline, CDR1 is MDHEN and CDR2 SYDVKM. This CDR3 is 14 amino acids long. In DNA, the CDR3 is TGTGCCAGCAGGGAAACAGTTAATAACTATGGCTACGCCTTC. It codes for CASRETVNNYGYAF.

This clonotype came up many times. The rearrangement joins TRBV6-4 to TRBJ1-1; TRBD1 aligns across 7 bases. Germline V gives CDR1 MRHNA, CDR2 SNTAGT. The CDR3 consists of 13 residues. With 6 bases clipped from V and 3 bases from J, the junction kept 4 bases outside the gene matches. The CDR3 sequence: CASSRGKYTEAFF. The CDR3 DNA sequence: TGTGCCAGCAGCAGGGGGAAGTACACTGAAGCTTTCTTT.

The V call is TRBV19, the J call TRBJ2-7, with TRBD2 matching over 8 bases. The J call may be in error: the DNA end matches TRBJ2-1 better. CDR1 and CDR2 from the germline V gene are LNHDA and SQIVND (reference sequence). This CDR3 comprises 14 residues. CDR3 residues: CASSLREGSYEQFF. In DNA, the CDR3 is TGTGCCAGTAGTCTACGGGAGGGCTCCTATGAGCAGTTCTTC.

This chain links TRBV5-1 with TRBJ2-1; D is uncertain. CDR3 length: 12 amino acids. Germline V CDR1 and CDR2: SGHRS, YFSETQ. V was shortened by 6 bases and J by 5 bases, with 9 bases between the two germline ends. The CDR3 protein is CASTERNNEQFF. CDR3 bases: TGCGCCAGCACCGAAAGGAACAATGAGCAGTTCTTC. The whole variable domain, filled in from reference TRBV5-1 and TRBJ2-1, reads KAGVTQTPRYLIKTRGQQVTLSCSPISGHRSVSWYQQTPGQGLQFLFEYFSETQRNKGNFPGRFSGRQFSNSRSEMNVSTLELGDSALYLCASTERNNEQFFGPGTRLTVL.

This clonotype showed up many times. The chain uses TRBV25-1 and TRBJ2-3, with 7 bases aligning to TRBD1. Germline V gives CDR1 MGHDK, CDR2 SYGVNS. The V gene end was trimmed by 5 bases and the J gene end by 6 bases; junction bases not matched to a gene: 8. This CDR3 has 14 residues. The CDR3 reads CASSTADRSDTQYF. The CDR3 DNA reads TGTGCCAGCAGTACCGCGGACAGGTCTGATACGCAGTATTTT. Supplemented by reference TRBV25-1 and TRBJ2-3, the full variable domain reads EADIYQTPRYLVIGTGKKITLECSQTMGHDKMYWYQQDPGMELHLIHYSYGVNSTEKGDLSSESTVSRIRTEHFPLTLESARPSHTSQYLCASSTADRSDTQYFGPGTRLTVL.

V gene TRBV18 combines with J gene TRBJ2-7; 12 nucleotides match TRBD2. CDR1 is KGHSH, CDR2 LQKENI, per germline. V lost 6 bases, J lost 0 bases, and 9 bases stayed unmatched. The CDR3 sequence is 17 residues long. CDR3: CASSLTLTSGSSYEQYF. DNA of the CDR3: TGTGCCAGCTCCCTCACCTTGACTAGCGGGAGCTCCTACGAGCAGTACTTC.

A few counts support this clonotype. V is TRBV27 and J is TRBJ2-5; D may correspond to TRBD1 or TRBD2 (5 bases each). CDR1 is MNHEY and CDR2 is SMNVEV in the germline V gene (reference sequence). V gave up 6 bases and J gave up 5 bases, with 19 bases separating them. The CDR3 is 15 amino acids. DNA for the CDR3: TGTGCCAGCAGCAACTGGGGCGCAGGGAGCGAGACCCAGTACTTC. Translation: CASSNWGAGSETQYF.

The CDR3 reads CATSEPPDSGGVYEQYF. The CDR3, as DNA: TGTGCCACCAGTGAACCTCCGGACAGTGGTGGGGTCTACGAGCAGTACTTC. The gene calls are TRBV24-1 and TRBJ2-7; tentative D call: TRBD1 (6 bases). V lost 4 bases to trimming and J lost 3 bases, with 21 bases between them. This CDR3 is 17 amino acids long. Germline CDR1 reads KGHDR; CDR2 reads SFDVKD.

V usage is TRBV20-1 and J usage is TRBJ2-1; 14 bases map to TRBD2. The CDR3 is 18 amino acids. Trimming removed 2 bases from V and 9 bases from J; junction bases left unmatched: 15. Germline V gene data show CDR1 as DFQATT and CDR2 as SNEGSKA (reference sequence). In DNA form, the CDR3 reads TGCAGTGCTAGACACCTGGGACTAGCGGGAGTACCAGTAGGTGAGCAGTTCTTC. This translates into CSARHLGLAGVPVGEQFF.

The chain recombines TRBV19 with TRBJ2-1, with D possibly being TRBD1 or TRBD2 (5 bases each). Germline assignment: CDR1 LNHDA and CDR2 SQIVND (reference sequence). This CDR3 is 17 amino acids long. The ends were cut back, 4 bases at V and 5 bases at J, with 21 bases in the middle. The CDR3 DNA is TGTGCCAGTAGTACTCCACCGGGACGGAACATAGACAATGAGCAGTTCTTC. It yields the protein CASSTPPGRNIDNEQFF.

This clonotype occurred many times. The genes are TRBV20-1 and TRBJ2-1, with D hard to call. CDR3 length equals 13 residues. The germline V gene has CDR1 DFQATT and CDR2 SNEGSKA (reference sequence). Trimming cost V 2 bases and J 8 bases, with 13 bases left between them. The CDR3: CSARPPEGDEQFF. Written as DNA, the CDR3 is TGCAGTGCTAGACCCCCGGAAGGCGATGAGCAGTTCTTC.

This clonotype has just a few counts. The rearrangement uses TRBV19 and TRBJ1-4; D ambiguous. Germline-derived CDR1 and CDR2 are LNHDA and SQIVND (reference sequence). The V end was cut by 3 bases, the J end by 7 bases, with 15 bases between. The CDR3 is 15 amino acids. CDR3 bases: TGTGCCAGTAGTATGGAGGTTGGGATGAGTGAAAAACTGTTTTTT. Its translation is CASSMEVGMSEKLFF.

This clonotype was seen at least ten times. J is TRBJ2-5 and V is TRBV2; D unclear. The CDR3 loop spans 10 amino acids. Trimming took off 9 bases at V and 7 bases at J, with 9 bases between the two ends. The V gene's germline CDR1 is SNHLY and CDR2 FYNNEI. The CDR3 loop is CASITGTQYF. The DNA for the CDR3 is TGTGCCAGTATCACCGGGACCCAGTACTTC.